This record covers a single T cell receptor (beta chain). The trim removed 5 bases at V and 0 bases at J, leaving 4 bases unmatched. Germline V CDR1 and CDR2: SGHRS, YFSETQ. The CDR3 sequence is 14 residues long. Primers: 60 Vbeta forward and 13 Jbeta reverse. The method was immunoSEQ multiplex PCR; TCRdb's version includes in-frame clones alone and lacks a portion of them. Of around 160,000 clones detected, 77% appear once; the ten largest clones hold over 2%. The record originates from a study of cytomegalovirus exposure and HLA in healthy donors. The source is a woman aged 40 to 50 in good health and CMV-seropositive. Sequencing was done on a sample of PBMCs. The chain links TRBV5-1 to TRBJ1-1; 7 positions match TRBD1. The CDR3 DNA follows: TGCGCCAGCAGGGCCGACAGGGTGAACACTGAAGCTTTCTTT. Protein product: CASRADRVNTEAFF. Full variable domain (outside the CDR3, taken from reference TRBV5-1 and TRBJ1-1): KAGVTQTPRYLIKTRGQQVTLSCSPISGHRSVSWYQQTPGQGLQFLFEYFSETQRNKGNFPGRFSGRQFSNSRSEMNVSTLELGDSALYLCASRADRVNTEAFFGQGTRLTVV.